The 9 T cell receptor beta chains in this list originate from one sample, sequenced in a study of Ad26.COV2.S vaccination and SARS-CoV-2 variants. The repertoire was sequenced with immunoSEQ multiplex PCR; TCRdb's copy has only in-frame clones and lacks some. The table shows hundreds of thousands of clones, with around 87% occurring only once. The treatment is: roughly 19 received Ad26.COV2.S at low or high dose, single or two shots; several received placebo; per-sample allocation not given. At day 63 after the first vaccine or placebo injection, samples were drawn. This sample comprised peripheral blood, obtained in a trial of Ad26.COV2.S vaccine versus placebo. The receptors originated from a person between 18 and 65 years old who received the Ad26.COV2.S COVID-19 vaccine or a placebo.

The rearrangement joins TRBV7-9 to TRBJ2-1, with TRBD2 matching over 9 bases. The ends lost 0 bases at V and 9 bases at J; junction bases unmatched: 3. Germline V lookup: CDR1 SEHNR, CDR2 FQNEAQ (reference sequence). This CDR3 is built from 14 residues. Here the CDR3 reads CASSLAGTSLEQFF. The CDR3 region has the DNA TGTGCCAGCAGCTTAGCTGGGACTAGCCTTGAGCAGTTCTTC. Using reference TRBV7-9 and TRBJ2-1 for the parts outside the CDR3, the full variable domain is DTGVSQNPRHKITKRGQNVTFRCDPISEHNRLYWYRQTLGQGPEFLTYFQNEAQLEKSRLLSDRFSAERPKGSFSTLEIQRTEQGDSAMYLCASSLAGTSLEQFFGPGTRLTVL.

The chain recombines TRBV7-2 with TRBJ1-6; D is ambiguous. The CDR3 is 15 amino acids. Germline V gene lookup returns CDR1 SGHTA and CDR2 FQGNSA. Trimming cost V 5 bases and J 10 bases, with 18 bases left between them. CDR3 sequence (DNA): TGTGCCAGCAGCCCGAGGCCGGCCCTGGGGTCACCCCTCCACTTT. Translated: CASSPRPALGSPLHF. The full variable domain, with the rest looked up from reference TRBV7-2 and TRBJ1-6, is GAGVSQSPSNKVTEKGKDVELRCDPISGHTALYWYRQSLGQGLEFLIYFQGNSAPDKSGLPSDRFSAERTGGSVSTLTIQRTQQEDSAVYLCASSPRPALGSPLHFGNGTRLTVT.

This clone appeared once. The rearrangement uses TRBV27 and TRBJ2-5, with D perhaps TRBD1 (5 bases). Germline V gene data show CDR1 as MNHEY and CDR2 as SMNVEV (reference sequence). Trimming cost V 4 bases and J 4 bases, with 16 bases left between them. This CDR3 has 15 amino acids. CDR3 sequence reads: CASSSYPAGIETQYF. In DNA form, the CDR3 reads TGTGCCAGCAGTTCTTACCCCGCAGGGATAGAGACCCAGTACTTC.

This chain connects TRBV4-1 to TRBJ1-4, with TRBD1 matching 9 bases. J was trimmed by 4 bases and V by 4 bases; bases with no gene match: 10. This CDR3 has 17 residues. The germline V gene has CDR1 MGHRA and CDR2 YSYEKL. The CDR3: CASSPGTGQYNNEKLFF. In DNA, the CDR3 is TGCGCCAGCAGCCCTGGGACAGGGCAGTATAATAATGAAAAACTGTTTTTT.

The chain couples TRBV7-2 to TRBJ1-5; 9 bases match TRBD1. The germline V gene has CDR1 SGHTA and CDR2 FQGNSA. J was trimmed by 7 bases and V by 2 bases; bases with no gene match: 6. The CDR3 is made up of 15 amino acids. CDR3 in DNA: TGTGCCAGCAGCTTAAGGACAGGGGAGGGGCAGCCCCAGCATTTT. Its protein product is CASSLRTGEGQPQHF.

The V and J genes are TRBV29-1 and TRBJ1-1, with a possible D match to TRBD1 (5 bases). Germline V gene sequence: CDR1 SQVTM, CDR2 ANQGSEA. CDR3 length equals 13 residues. The V end lost 3 bases, the J end lost 3 bases, and 11 bases lay between the germline ends. The CDR3 is CSVDGGVHTEAFF. CDR3 coding DNA: TGCAGCGTTGATGGGGGGGTTCACACTGAAGCTTTCTTT.

The chain couples TRBV18 to TRBJ1-1, with 7 bases matching TRBD1. CDR1 and CDR2 (germline): KGHSH, LQKENI. The trim removed 1 base at V and 6 bases at J, leaving 14 bases unmatched. This CDR3 has 17 residues. CDR3: CASSPRGDRPLDSEAFF. CDR3 sequence (DNA): TGTGCCAGCTCACCACGGGGGGACAGACCTCTGGATTCTGAAGCTTTCTTT.

The chain recombines TRBV12-5 with TRBJ1-4; the D gene is possibly TRBD1 (5 bases). The CDR3 contains 14 residues. V was trimmed by 6 bases and J by 5 bases, leaving 13 bases between them. Germline CDR1 LGHNT, CDR2 FRNRAP. Here the CDR3 DNA reads TGTGCTAGTGGCCATGGGGGTTACAATGAAAAACTGTTTTTT. This sequence encodes CASGHGGYNEKLFF.

The V call is TRBV11-2, the J call TRBJ1-2; D unclear. Trimming stripped 5 bases from V and 4 bases from J, with 17 bases between. Per the germline V gene, CDR1 is SGHAT and CDR2 is FQNNGV. The CDR3 is 15 amino acids. The CDR3 is CASSPDTLVSYGYTF. CDR3 DNA sequence: TGTGCCAGCAGCCCCGACACACTAGTCAGCTATGGCTACACCTTC.